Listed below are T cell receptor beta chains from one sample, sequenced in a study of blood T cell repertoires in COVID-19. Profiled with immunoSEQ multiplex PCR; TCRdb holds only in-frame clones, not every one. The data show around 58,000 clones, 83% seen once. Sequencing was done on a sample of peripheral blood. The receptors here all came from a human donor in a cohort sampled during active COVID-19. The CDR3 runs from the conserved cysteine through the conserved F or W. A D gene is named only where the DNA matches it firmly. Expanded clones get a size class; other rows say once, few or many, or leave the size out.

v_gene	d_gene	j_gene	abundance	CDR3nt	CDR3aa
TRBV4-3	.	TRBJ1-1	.	TGCGCCAGCAGCCAATACCGTGACAGGACTGAAGCTTTCTTT	CASSQYRDRTEAFF
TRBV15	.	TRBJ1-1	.	TGTGCCACCAGCAGAGATCAGGGGGAAGCTTTCTTT	CATSRDQGEAFF
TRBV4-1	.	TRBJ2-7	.	TGCGCCAGCAGCCAAGATCATACAGTCAGCTCCTACGAGCAGTACTTC	CASSQDHTVSSYEQYF
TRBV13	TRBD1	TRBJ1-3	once	TGTGCCAGCAGCCCGGGACAGGGGGGAAACACCATATATTTT	CASSPGQGGNTIYF
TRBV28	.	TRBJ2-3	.	TGTGCCAGCAGTTTGACGGGACTTTCATTGTCGGATACGCAGTATTTT	CASSLTGLSLSDTQYF
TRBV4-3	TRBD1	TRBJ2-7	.	TGCGCCAGCAGCCGAACGACCGGGACAGGGTTTGACGAGCAGTACTTC	CASSRTTGTGFDEQYF
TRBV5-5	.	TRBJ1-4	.	TGTGCCAGCGGAGGGTGGGGTGAAAAACTGTTTTTT	CASGGWGEKLFF
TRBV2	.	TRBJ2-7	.	TGTGCCAGCAGTGACGCGACTGACTACGAGCAGTACTTC	CASSDATDYEQYF
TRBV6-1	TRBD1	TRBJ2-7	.	TGTGCCAGCAGTGAGTACGGGACAGGGTTGCAGCAGTACTTC	CASSEYGTGLQQYF
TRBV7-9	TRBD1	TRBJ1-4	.	TGTGCCAGCAGGTCCGGGACAGGGGACGAAAAACTGTTTTTT	CASRSGTGDEKLFF
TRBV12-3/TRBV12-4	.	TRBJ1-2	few	TGTGCCAGCAGTTTGACAGACTATGGCTACACCTTC	CASSLTDYGYTF
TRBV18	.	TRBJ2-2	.	TGTGCCAGCTCATCCTGGAGGAACACCGGGGAGCTGTTTTTT	CASSSWRNTGELFF
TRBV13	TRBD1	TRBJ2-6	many	TGTGCCAGCAGCTCCGAAACGGGACAGGGGGCTGCTGGGGCCAACGTCCTGACTTTC	CASSSETGQGAAGANVLTF
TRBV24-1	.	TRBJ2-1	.	TGTGCCACCAGTGATTTCGAGGGGGATCCCTACAATGAGCAGTTCTTC	CATSDFEGDPYNEQFF
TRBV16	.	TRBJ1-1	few	TGTGCCAGCAGCCAAGCATCAGGGGTAGGGAATATGAACACTGAAGCTTTCTTT	CASSQASGVGNMNTEAFF
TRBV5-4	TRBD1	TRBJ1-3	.	TGTGCCAGCAGCGGCCAGGGGGCGCGAGGAAACACCATATATTTT	CASSGQGARGNTIYF
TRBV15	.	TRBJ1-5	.	TGTGCCACCAGCACCTCAAGGAGATCGGGCAATCAGCCCCAGCATTTT	CATSTSRRSGNQPQHF
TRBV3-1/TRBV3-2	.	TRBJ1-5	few	TGTGCCAGCAGCCAGCGGGACAATCAGCCCCAGCATTTT	CASSQRDNQPQHF
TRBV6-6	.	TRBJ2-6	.	TGTGCCAGCAGTACACAGGGTTCACGTGGGGCCAACGTCCTGACTTTC	CASSTQGSRGANVLTF
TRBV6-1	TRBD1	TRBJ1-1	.	TGTGCCAGCAGTGAGGCCATGGGACAGGTGAACACTGAAGCTTTCTTT	CASSEAMGQVNTEAFF
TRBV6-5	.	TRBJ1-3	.	TGTGCCAGCAGTTCCCGGGGGGGGTCTGGAAACACCATATATTTT	CASSSRGGSGNTIYF
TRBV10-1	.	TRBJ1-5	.	TGCGCCAGCATGGACACCTTCCACTTTACCAATCAGCCCCAGCATTTT	CASMDTFHFTNQPQHF
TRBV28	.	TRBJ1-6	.	TGTGCCAGCAGTCAGGGGAATAATTCACCCCTCCACTTT	CASSQGNNSPLHF
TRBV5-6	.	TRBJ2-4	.	TGTGCCAGCAGCCTCCTTGAGAAGCTAAACATTCAGTACTTC	CASSLLEKLNIQYF